These 17 T cell receptor beta chains share one sample of origin, sequenced in a study of blood T cell repertoires in COVID-19 (dated by TCRdb to the early 2020s). Libraries were constructed by the immunoSEQ multiplex PCR assay. The immuneACCESS repertoire file appears here via TCRdb, limited to in-frame rearrangements. These files lack a portion of the clones; in checked studies, under half of the deficit traces to unresolved V genes, and the cause of the others is not known. This sample holds 200,000 to 300,000 clones; 83% were observed only once. The ten largest clones add up to 5.5% of the sample. The sequenced sample consisted of peripheral blood. These receptors were taken from a human donor in a cohort sampled during active COVID-19.

The gene calls are TRBV18 and TRBJ1-1; TRBD1 aligns across 7 bases. The CDR3 sequence is 14 residues long. V lost 3 bases to trimming and J lost 4 bases; unmatched junction nucleotides: 5. Per the germline V gene, CDR1 is KGHSH and CDR2 is LQKENI. The CDR3 sequence is CASSPDTGATEAFF. CDR3 nucleotides: TGTGCCAGCTCACCGGACACAGGGGCCACTGAAGCTTTCTTT.

This CDR3 reads CASSPKGQPRATNEKLFF. CDR3 DNA: TGTGCCAGCTCACCTAAGGGACAGCCTCGTGCAACTAATGAAAAACTGTTTTTT. The chain has TRBV18 and TRBJ1-4; 7 bases map to TRBD1. CDR3 size: 18 residues. The J segment lost 0 bases and the V segment lost 3 bases, leaving 10 bases of the junction unmatched. Germline V lookup: CDR1 KGHSH, CDR2 LQKENI.

The CDR3 DNA reads TGTGCCAGCAGCTTGGAACTACAAGGATCACCCCTCCACTTT. Its protein is CASSLELQGSPLHF. The chain joins TRBV5-4 to TRBJ1-6; D is ambiguous. In germline, CDR1 is SGHNT, CDR2 YYREEE (reference sequence). The CDR3 contains 14 residues. With 0 bases removed from V and 10 bases from J, the gap between germline ends came to 11 bases.

The CDR3 sequence: CASSDSGRLSNQPQHF. The CDR3, as DNA: TGTGCCAGCAGTGACTCTGGCAGGTTGAGCAATCAGCCCCAGCATTTT. The chain carries TRBV6-4 and TRBJ1-5; D not resolved. The CDR3 has 16 residues. The V and J ends lost 0 bases and 1 base respectively, with 10 bases between them. Germline values: CDR1 MRHNA, CDR2 SNTAGT.

The chain uses TRBV2 and TRBJ2-1, with a weak D call TRBD2 (6 bases). Germline lookup yields CDR1 SNHLY and CDR2 FYNNEI. Trimming pared 3 bases from V and 0 bases from J, leaving 9 bases between. The CDR3 totals 15 residues. The CDR3 DNA reads as TGTGCCAGCAGTGACGAACTAGCCTCCTACAATGAGCAGTTCTTC. Amino acid sequence: CASSDELASYNEQFF.

The rearrangement links TRBV4-1 to TRBJ1-5; 7 bases are a match to TRBD1. Germline CDR1 is MGHRA and CDR2 is YSYEKL. This CDR3 comprises 19 residues. J gave up 0 bases and V 3 bases, and 14 bases lay outside the gene matches. CDR3 coding DNA: TGCGCCAGCAGCCACACTGGGACAGCCTTTCCCTATAGCAATCAGCCCCAGCATTTT. This gives the protein CASSHTGTAFPYSNQPQHF.

V gene TRBV3-1 (or the pseudogene TRBV3-2) combines with J gene TRBJ2-7, with 9 bases aligning to TRBD1. The V and J ends lost 1 base and 5 bases, in that order; junction bases with no gene match: 9. CDR1 is LGHDT, CDR2 YNNKEL, per germline (reference sequence). The CDR3 is made up of 16 amino acids. CDR3 nucleotides: TGTGCCAGCAGCCAAGGTCCGCCGGGACAGGGTGACGAGCAGTACTTC. Translated: CASSQGPPGQGDEQYF.

This clone occurred many times. This chain connects TRBV5-1 to TRBJ1-1; D may be TRBD1 (5 bases). Trimming stripped 5 bases from V and 1 base from J, with 9 bases between. Germline-derived CDR1 and CDR2 are SGHRS and YFSETQ. This CDR3 spans 13 amino acids. CDR3 coding DNA: TGCGCCAGCAGAAATACAGGGAACACTGAAGCTTTCTTT. Its protein product is CASRNTGNTEAFF.

The chain carries TRBV24-1 and TRBJ2-2; 7 bases are a match to TRBD2. Germline trimming cut 7 bases from V and 4 bases from J; bases unmatched to any gene: 14. This CDR3 has 17 amino acids. CDR1 and CDR2 (germline): KGHDR, SFDVKD. The CDR3 here is CATRPPPDGGSTGELFF. The CDR3 DNA is TGTGCCACCAGGCCCCCCCCTGACGGGGGGAGCACCGGGGAGCTGTTTTTT.

The rearrangement joins TRBV11-2 to TRBJ2-7, with TRBD2 matching over 8 bases. The CDR3 totals 12 residues. Trimming cost V 6 bases and J 4 bases; bases outside gene matches: 2. Germline assignment: CDR1 SGHAT and CDR2 FQNNGV. The CDR3 DNA reads TGTGCCAGCAGGACTAGCGAATACGAGCAGTACTTC. Translated, it gives CASRTSEYEQYF.

The chain couples TRBV28 to TRBJ1-2; D is unresolved. V was trimmed by 7 bases and J by 2 bases, leaving 17 bases between them. This CDR3 contains 15 residues. Germline CDR1 is MDHEN and CDR2 is SYDVKM. CDR3 DNA: TGTGCCAGCAATGCGGTTCGGGAGGGAAACTATGGCTACACCTTC. It yields the protein CASNAVREGNYGYTF.

This clone was seen a single time. This chain connects TRBV5-1 to TRBJ1-4, with a tentative D call TRBD1 (6 bases). Trimming removed 4 bases from V and 5 bases from J, with 15 bases in between. This CDR3 region has 15 residues. The germline V gene encodes CDR1 SGHRS and CDR2 YFSETQ. The CDR3 spells CASSPWGGANEKLFF. CDR3 DNA: TGCGCCAGCAGCCCCTGGGGGGGCGCCAATGAAAAACTGTTTTTT.

This clone occurred many times. The V gene is TRBV6-5, the J gene TRBJ1-2; D call uncertain. The ends were cut back, 7 bases at V and 5 bases at J, with 20 bases in the middle. This CDR3 is 15 amino acids long. Germline CDR1 MNHEY, CDR2 SVGAGI. The CDR3 here is CASTTGGRGGYGYTF. DNA of the CDR3: TGTGCCAGCACCACGGGAGGGAGAGGCGGGTATGGCTACACCTTC.

This clone was observed a handful of times. The chain links TRBV7-2 to TRBJ2-7; 7 bases line up with TRBD2. The V gene's germline CDR1 is SGHTA and CDR2 FQGNSA. Trimming at V came to 1 base and at J to 0 bases, leaving 3 bases not matched to a gene. The CDR3 loop spans 15 amino acids. The CDR3 loop reads CASSLVRTSSYEQYF. The CDR3 DNA reads TGTGCCAGCAGCTTAGTTAGGACTAGCTCCTACGAGCAGTACTTC.

The chain has TRBV6-6 and TRBJ2-7; tentative D call: TRBD1 (6 bases). The germline V gene has CDR1 MNHNY and CDR2 SVGAGI (reference sequence). The CDR3 extends over 14 amino acids. V was cut by 0 bases and J by 2 bases, with 8 bases left in between. In nucleotides, the CDR3 is TGTGCCAGCAGTTACTCGGACAGAACCTACGAGCAGTACTTC. Translating it yields CASSYSDRTYEQYF.

The chain combines TRBV10-3 with TRBJ1-6; 12 bases fit TRBD1. The CDR3 has 15 amino acids. Germline V lookup: CDR1 ENHRY, CDR2 SYGVKD. Trimming cost V 6 bases and J 8 bases; bases outside gene matches: 5. CDR3 region: CAIRPGTGGDSPLHF. The CDR3 coding sequence is TGTGCCATCAGACCCGGGACAGGGGGCGATTCACCCCTCCACTTT.

The chain couples TRBV12-5 to TRBJ1-2; no clear D gene. Trimming took off 5 bases at V and 4 bases at J, with 17 bases between the two ends. This CDR3 spans 15 amino acids. Germline-derived CDR1 and CDR2 are LGHNT and FRNRAP. In DNA form, the CDR3 reads TGTGCTAGTGGTCCTCTCCCGCCCAGTCTCTATGGCTACACCTTC. It translates to CASGPLPPSLYGYTF. Full variable domain (outside the CDR3, taken from reference TRBV12-5 and TRBJ1-2): DARVTQTPRHKVTEMGQEVTMRCQPILGHNTVFWYRQTMMQGLELLAYFRNRAPLDDSGMPKDRFSAEMPDATLATLKIQPSEPRDSAVYFCASGPLPPSLYGYTFGSGTRLTVV.